This record concerns one TCR beta chain sequence. Only in-frame clones appear in the TCRdb table, and some are missing; sequencing was by immunoSEQ multiplex PCR. This table holds some 71,000 clones, about 91% found once. V dropped 0 bases and J dropped 7; count of bases not matched to a gene: 8. The CDR3 spans 15 residues. Germline V gene sequence: CDR1 SGHRS, CDR2 YFSETQ. This entry comes from a study of T cell changes during pregnancy in multiple sclerosis. Source: peripheral blood, taken after pregnancy. This rearrangement joins TRBV5-1 to TRBJ1-2; 8 nucleotides line up with TRBD1. The source of this sequence is a female donor with multiple sclerosis, enrolled in a pregnancy study. DNA of the CDR3: TGCGCCAGCAGCTTGGAACCGGACAGGGAGCCTGGCTACACCTTC. This encodes CASSLEPDREPGYTF.